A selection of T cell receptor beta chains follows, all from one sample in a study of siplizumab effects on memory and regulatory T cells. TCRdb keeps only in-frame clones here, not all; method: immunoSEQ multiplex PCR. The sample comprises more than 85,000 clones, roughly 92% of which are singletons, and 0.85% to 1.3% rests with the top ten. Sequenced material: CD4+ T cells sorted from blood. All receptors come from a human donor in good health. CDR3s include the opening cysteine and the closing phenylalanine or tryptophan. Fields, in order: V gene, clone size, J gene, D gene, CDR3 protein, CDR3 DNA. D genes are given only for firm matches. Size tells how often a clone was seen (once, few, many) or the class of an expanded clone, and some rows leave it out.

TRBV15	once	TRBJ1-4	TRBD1	CATSRVGTGLQKLFF	TGTGCCACCAGCAGAGTCGGGACAGGGTTACAAAAACTGTTTTTT
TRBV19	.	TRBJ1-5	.	CATAGQLEQPQHF	TGTGCCACCGCGGGGCAGCTCGAACAGCCCCAGCATTTT
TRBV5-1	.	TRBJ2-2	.	CASSLEVVGSTGELFF	TGCGCCAGCAGCTTGGAGGTAGTAGGCTCCACCGGGGAGCTGTTTTTT
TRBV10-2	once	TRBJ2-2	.	CASRGFGDTGELFF	TGCGCCAGCAGGGGGTTTGGGGACACCGGGGAGCTGTTTTTT
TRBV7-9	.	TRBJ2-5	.	CASSLGAGVETQYF	TGTGCCAGCAGCCTGGGGGCGGGAGTGGAGACCCAGTACTTC
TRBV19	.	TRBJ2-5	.	CASSIGRTQETQYF	TGTGCCAGTAGTATAGGACGGACCCAAGAGACCCAGTACTTC
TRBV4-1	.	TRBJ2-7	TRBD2	CASSHPSARGLAGGDSYEQYF	TGCGCCAGCAGCCACCCCTCTGCCAGGGGACTAGCGGGAGGTGACTCCTACGAGCAGTACTTC
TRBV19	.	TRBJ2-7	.	CASSTGVLYEQYF	TGTGCCAGTAGTACTGGGGTACTCTACGAGCAGTACTTC
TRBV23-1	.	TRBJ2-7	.	CASSQFKGETYEQYF	TGCGCCAGCAGTCAATTTAAGGGGGAAACCTACGAGCAGTACTTC
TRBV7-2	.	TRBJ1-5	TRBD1	CASSPDRGRSQHF	TGTGCCAGCAGCCCGGACAGGGGGCGATCCCAGCATTTT
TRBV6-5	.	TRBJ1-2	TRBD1	CASSYSPTGAKYGYTF	TGTGCCAGCAGTTACTCCCCGACAGGGGCGAAGTACGGCTACACCTTC
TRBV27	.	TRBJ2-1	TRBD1	CASRHTDRALAFF	TGTGCCAGCAGACATACTGACAGGGCCCTCGCGTTCTTC
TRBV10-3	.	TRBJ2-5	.	CAISDGGSETQYF	TGTGCCATCAGTGACGGGGGCTCGGAGACCCAGTACTTC
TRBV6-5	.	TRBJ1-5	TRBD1	CASSQYQGGNQPQHF	TGTGCCAGCAGTCAATACCAGGGGGGGAATCAGCCCCAGCATTTT
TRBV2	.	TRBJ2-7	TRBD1	CASSRDRRYEQYF	TGTGCCAGCAGTAGGGACAGGCGGTACGAGCAGTACTTC
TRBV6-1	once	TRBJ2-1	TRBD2	CASMASGGPYNEQFF	TGTGCCAGCATGGCTAGCGGGGGCCCCTACAATGAGCAGTTCTTC
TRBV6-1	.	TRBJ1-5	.	CATRDNEVFQHF	TGTGCCACCCGGGACAACGAAGTTTTCCAGCATTTT
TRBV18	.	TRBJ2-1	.	CASSPGQNNEQFF	TGTGCCAGCTCACCTGGTCAAAACAATGAGCAGTTCTTC
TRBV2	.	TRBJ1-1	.	CAYRVQMNTEAFF	TGTGCCTACAGGGTACAGATGAACACTGAAGCTTTCTTT
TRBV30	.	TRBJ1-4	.	CAWSLGRNNEKLFF	TGTGCCTGGAGCTTGGGACGGAATAATGAAAAACTGTTTTTT
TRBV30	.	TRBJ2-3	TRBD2	CAWSPKLAGGSDTQYF	TGTGCCTGGAGTCCTAAACTAGCGGGGGGGTCAGATACGCAGTATTTT
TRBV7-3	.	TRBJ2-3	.	CASSFSSGRTDTQYF	TGTGCCAGCAGCTTCTCCAGCGGCCGCACAGATACGCAGTATTTT
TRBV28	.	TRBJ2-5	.	CASARGGYQETQYF	TGTGCCAGCGCGAGGGGGGGATACCAAGAGACCCAGTACTTC
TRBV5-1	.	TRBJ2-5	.	CASSTGLETQYF	TGCGCCAGCAGTACAGGGTTAGAGACCCAGTACTTC
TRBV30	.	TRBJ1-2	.	CAWSGDRGNGYTF	TGTGCCTGGAGTGGGGACCGAGGGAATGGCTACACCTTC
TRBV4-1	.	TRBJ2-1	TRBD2	CASSQFTSGRRLGQFF	TGCGCCAGCAGCCAATTTACTAGCGGGAGAAGGTTGGGGCAGTTCTTC
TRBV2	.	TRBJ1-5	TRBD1	CASSGRGSGANQPQHF	TGTGCCAGCAGTGGCAGGGGGTCCGGGGCGAACCAGCCCCAGCATTTT
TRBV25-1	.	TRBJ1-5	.	CASSESISNQPQHF	TGTGCCAGCAGTGAGTCCATTAGCAATCAGCCCCAGCATTTT
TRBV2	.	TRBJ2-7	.	CASNRVSYEQYF	TGTGCCAGCAACAGGGTGAGCTACGAGCAGTACTTC
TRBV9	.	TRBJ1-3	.	CASSGKMGGLNSGNTIYF	TGTGCCAGCAGCGGGAAGATGGGGGGATTAAACTCTGGAAACACCATATATTTT
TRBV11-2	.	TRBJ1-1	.	CASTLDSNTEAFF	TGTGCCAGCACCCTGGACTCGAACACTGAAGCTTTCTTT
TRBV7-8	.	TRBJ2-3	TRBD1	CASSPGQGYGGDTQYF	TGTGCCAGCAGTCCGGGACAGGGATACGGGGGAGATACGCAGTATTTT
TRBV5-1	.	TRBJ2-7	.	CASSLDRAGYEQYF	TGCGCCAGCAGCTTGGACAGGGCTGGCTACGAGCAGTACTTC
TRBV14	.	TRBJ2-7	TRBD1	CASSPLGTGAYEQYF	TGTGCCAGCAGCCCCCTAGGGACAGGGGCCTACGAGCAGTACTTC
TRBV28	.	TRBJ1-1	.	CASSNPPPRAFF	TGTGCCAGCAGCAACCCCCCCCCTAGAGCTTTCTTT
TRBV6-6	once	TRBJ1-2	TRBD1	CASSYSTGANGYTF	TGTGCCAGCAGTTACTCTACAGGGGCGAATGGCTACACCTTC
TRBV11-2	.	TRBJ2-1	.	CASSLDLARTGEQFF	TGTGCCAGCAGCTTAGATCTAGCGCGGACAGGAGAGCAGTTCTTC
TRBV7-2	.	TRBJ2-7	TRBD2	CASSGDSGRGEQYF	TGTGCCAGCAGCGGGGATAGCGGGAGGGGCGAGCAGTACTTC
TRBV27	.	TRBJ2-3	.	CASSYGLSTDTQYF	TGTGCCAGCAGTTATGGGCTAAGCACAGATACGCAGTATTTT
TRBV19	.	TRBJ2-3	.	CASSIGHGGVGTQYF	TGTGCCAGTAGCATAGGCCACGGTGGGGTCGGTACGCAGTATTTT
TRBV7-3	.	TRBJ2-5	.	CASSLVGYETQYF	TGTGCCAGCAGCTTGGTGGGGTATGAGACCCAGTACTTC
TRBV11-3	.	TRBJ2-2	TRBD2	CASSASSGIYTGELFF	TGTGCCAGCAGCGCCTCTAGCGGGATTTACACCGGGGAGCTGTTTTTT